This T cell receptor beta chain is drawn from a study of blood T cell repertoires in COVID-19. As to this clone: Other DNA sequences in this specimen translate into the identical CDR3.

Germline trimming cut 0 bases from V and 7 bases from J; bases unmatched to any gene: 3. The CDR3 loop spans 14 amino acids. CDR1 and CDR2 (germline): SGHRS, YFSETQ. TCRdb's table, derived via immunoSEQ multiplex PCR, lists solely in-frame clones and lacks some. The data show around 240,000 clones, approximately 83% seen once. This chain connects TRBV5-1 to TRBJ1-4, with TRBD1 identical over 7 bases. The sequencing sample was made of peripheral blood. The origin of this receptor is a woman younger than 45 who had recovered from COVID-19. The DNA of the CDR3 is TGCGCCAGCAGCTTGGGACAGGGAGGTGAAAAACTGTTTTTT. It is translated as CASSLGQGGEKLFF.